Shown below are 9 T cell receptor beta chains from a single sample sequenced in a study of cytomegalovirus exposure and HLA in healthy donors (dated by TCRdb to about 2017). Libraries came from the immunoSEQ multiplex PCR assay. A mixture of 60 forward primers for TCR Vbeta segments and 13 reverse primers for TCR Jbeta segments was used in the multiplex PCR. TCRdb stores this immuneACCESS table with in-frame sequences only. Part of the clones is absent; in the studies checked, under half of the shortfall reflects unresolved V genes, and no reason is known for the rest. The sample table holds 150,000 to 200,000 clones, of which under 85% were seen once. The ten largest clones add up to approximately 3.4% of the sample. Sequenced input: PBMCs. The receptors here all came from a female donor in good health and CMV-seronegative.

This chain connects TRBV28 to TRBJ1-1; D is unresolved. The CDR3 runs to 15 residues. Germline assignment: CDR1 MDHEN and CDR2 SYDVKM. Between the trimmed V and J ends, which lost 4 bases and 1 base, there was a span of 13 bases. CDR3 sequence: CASSYLEGPNTEAFF. CDR3 DNA: TGTGCCAGCAGTTACTTAGAGGGCCCGAACACTGAAGCTTTCTTT.

The chain has TRBV5-1 and TRBJ2-7; 10 positions match TRBD2. Germline V gene data show CDR1 as SGHRS and CDR2 as YFSETQ. Trimming removed 0 bases from V and 9 bases from J; junction bases left unmatched: 24. The CDR3 loop spans 20 amino acids. CDR3 loop: CASSLDRTSGGGLEADGQYF. In nucleotides, the CDR3 is TGCGCCAGCAGCTTGGACCGGACTAGCGGAGGGGGGTTGGAGGCGGACGGGCAGTACTTC. The full variable domain, in which reference TRBV5-1 and TRBJ2-7 provide the parts outside the CDR3, is KAGVTQTPRYLIKTRGQQVTLSCSPISGHRSVSWYQQTPGQGLQFLFEYFSETQRNKGNFPGRFSGRQFSNSRSEMNVSTLELGDSALYLCASSLDRTSGGGLEADGQYFGPGTRLTVT.

The chain recombines TRBV30 with TRBJ1-1; D is ambiguous. The CDR3 sequence is 13 residues long. Germline CDR1 GTSNPN, CDR2 SVGIG (reference sequence). Trimming cost V 2 bases and J 0 bases, with 7 bases left between them. CDR3 coding DNA: TGTGCCTGGAGTTTGGAGATGAACACTGAAGCTTTCTTT. This gives the protein CAWSLEMNTEAFF.

The genes are TRBV5-6 and TRBJ1-3; D unclear. The CDR3 extends over 12 amino acids. V lost 3 bases and J 4 bases, leaving 5 bases between the germline ends. Germline V gene sequence: CDR1 SGHDT, CDR2 YYEEEE. Here the CDR3 reads CASSWRGNTIYF. CDR3 in DNA: TGTGCCAGCAGCTGGAGGGGAAACACCATATATTTT. Looking up the rest from reference TRBV5-6 and TRBJ1-3 gives the full variable domain: DAGVTQSPTHLIKTRGQQVTLRCSPKSGHDTVSWYQQALGQGPQFIFQYYEEEERQRGNFPDRFSGHQFPNYSSELNVNALLLGDSALYLCASSWRGNTIYFGEGSWLTVV.

This clone has a handful of counts. This chain joins TRBV4-3 and TRBJ2-1; D unclear. CDR3 length equals 15 residues. The germline V gene encodes CDR1 LGHNA and CDR2 YSLEER. Trimming pared 1 base from V and 1 base from J, leaving 8 bases between. The DNA for the CDR3 is TGCGCCAGCAGCCAAGGGCAGTGGTCCTACAATGAGCAGTTCTTC. The encoded protein is CASSQGQWSYNEQFF.

The V and J genes are TRBV6-5 and TRBJ2-1; D may be TRBD1 (5 bases). The germline gives CDR1 MNHEY, CDR2 SVGAGI. The germline V and J ends were trimmed by 0 bases and 4 bases, with 10 bases remaining between them. CDR3 length equals 15 residues. The CDR3 region has the DNA TGTGCCAGCAGTTACTCGAGACAGAAGTACAATGAGCAGTTCTTC. Translated, it gives CASSYSRQKYNEQFF.

The V gene is TRBV7-3, the J gene TRBJ1-4; D not certain. Trimming pared 0 bases from V and 7 bases from J, leaving 15 bases between. CDR3 length: 16 residues. Germline CDR1 is SGHTA and CDR2 is FQGTGA. DNA of the CDR3: TGTGCCAGCAGCTTAACGGGCGGGTTAGTCCGTGAAAAACTGTTTTTT. Encoded protein: CASSLTGGLVREKLFF. The whole variable domain, filled in from reference TRBV7-3 and TRBJ1-4, reads GAGVSQTPSNKVTEKGKYVELRCDPISGHTALYWYRQSLGQGPEFLIYFQGTGAADDSGLPNDRFFAVRPEGSVSTLKIQRTERGDSAVYLCASSLTGGLVREKLFFGSGTQLSVL.

This chain links TRBV9 with TRBJ2-5; 15 bases agree with TRBD2. The CDR3 is 17 amino acids. V lost 3 bases, J lost 4 bases, and 7 bases stayed unmatched. The germline V gene encodes CDR1 SGDLS and CDR2 YYNGEE. The CDR3 sequence: CASSESGLAGGLETQYF. The CDR3 DNA follows: TGTGCCAGCAGCGAAAGCGGACTAGCGGGAGGGTTAGAGACCCAGTACTTC.

The V and J genes are TRBV4-3 and TRBJ2-7, with D possibly TRBD2 on 7 matching bases. This CDR3 is built from 16 residues. The germline gives CDR1 LGHNA, CDR2 YSLEER. V was clipped by 0 bases and J by 2 bases, with 14 bases between them. CDR3 amino acids: CASSQEVGGPTYEQYF. In DNA, the CDR3 is TGCGCCAGCAGCCAAGAAGTCGGGGGGCCAACCTACGAGCAGTACTTC.